A selection of T cell receptor beta chains follows, all from one sample in a study of cytomegalovirus exposure and HLA in healthy donors. Assay used: immunoSEQ multiplex PCR; TCRdb lists only in-frame clones, some missing. Counted here are about 150,000 clones, 75% to 80% occurring once; the ten biggest clones make up roughly 3%. Sequencing was carried out using PBMCs. These receptors were obtained from a woman in her thirties or forties in good health and CMV-seronegative. Each CDR3 is given with its conserved first and last residue. Each record gives: V gene, clone size, J gene, D gene, CDR3 protein, CDR3 DNA. D genes are given only for firm matches. A row's size may be missing; if present it is once, few, many or a size class.

TRBV28	.	TRBJ1-4	TRBD1	CASSFWNRGLTNEKLFF	TGTGCCAGCAGTTTTTGGAACAGGGGGCTAACTAATGAAAAACTGTTTTTT
TRBV6-1	once	TRBJ2-7	.	CASSEVMTYYEQYF	TGTGCCAGCAGTGAAGTGATGACTTACTACGAGCAGTACTTC
TRBV7-9	.	TRBJ2-3	.	CASSFDSNTDTQYF	TGCGCCAGCAGCTTCGACAGCAACACAGATACGCAGTATTTT
TRBV18	.	TRBJ1-1	TRBD1	CASQPGQQNTEAFF	TGTGCCAGCCAACCGGGACAGCAGAACACTGAAGCTTTCTTT
TRBV27	.	TRBJ2-2	TRBD1	CASSPDRALGTGELFF	TGTGCCAGCAGTCCCGACAGGGCCCTTGGGACCGGGGAGCTGTTTTTT
TRBV21-1	once	TRBJ1-2	.	CASSKVRAGGWTNYGYTF	TGTGCCAGCAGCAAAGTGAGGGCAGGGGGATGGACTAACTATGGCTACACCTTC
TRBV7-9	.	TRBJ1-2	.	CSSSFQGPGTQEYTF	TGTTCCAGCAGCTTCCAGGGGCCCGGAACACAAGAGTACACCTTC
TRBV7-9	.	TRBJ2-5	TRBD1	CASSSRRQGIGYQETQYF	TGTGCCAGCAGCAGCAGAAGACAGGGGATCGGGTACCAAGAGACCCAGTACTTC
TRBV6-6	.	TRBJ1-2	.	CASVDNLRNYGYTF	TGTGCCAGCGTAGATAATTTGCGGAACTATGGCTACACCTTC
TRBV19	.	TRBJ1-1	.	CATFTRGLNTEAFF	TGTGCCACCTTTACCAGGGGACTGAACACTGAAGCTTTCTTT
TRBV5-5	.	TRBJ2-7	.	CASSFQQGYEQYF	TGTGCCAGCAGCTTTCAACAGGGCTACGAGCAGTACTTC
TRBV9	few	TRBJ2-2	.	CASSVWQGTGELFF	TGTGCCAGCAGCGTCTGGCAGGGAACCGGGGAGCTGTTTTTT
TRBV7-9	.	TRBJ1-1	.	CASSLEERTEAFF	TGTGCCAGCAGCTTAGAGGAGAGGACTGAAGCTTTCTTT
TRBV19	.	TRBJ1-3	TRBD1	CASRHRTGSGNTIYF	TGTGCCAGTAGACACCGGACAGGATCTGGAAACACCATATATTTT
TRBV10-1	.	TRBJ2-3	.	CASSESKRGAPTDTQYF	TGCGCCAGCAGTGAGTCCAAACGGGGGGCCCCCACAGATACGCAGTATTTT
TRBV5-1	.	TRBJ1-4	.	CASSLDSNEKLFF	TGCGCCAGCAGCTTGGACAGTAATGAAAAACTGTTTTTT
TRBV29-1	once	TRBJ1-2	TRBD1	CSVGPTLTGGFYNGYTF	TGCAGCGTAGGACCAACCTTAACAGGGGGGTTTTATAATGGCTACACCTTC
TRBV19	few	TRBJ1-5	.	CASSKTGNQPQHF	TGTGCCAGTAGTAAGACAGGCAATCAGCCCCAGCATTTT
TRBV6-1	.	TRBJ1-2	TRBD1	CASRGQGRANYGYTF	TGTGCCAGCAGGGGACAGGGCCGAGCTAACTATGGCTACACCTTC
TRBV29-1	few	TRBJ1-1	.	CSVGTPMNTEAFF	TGCAGCGTTGGCACACCGATGAACACTGAAGCTTTCTTT
TRBV25-1	.	TRBJ1-3	TRBD1	CASRKGASGNTIYF	TGTGCCAGCAGAAAGGGGGCATCAGGAAACACCATATATTTT
TRBV28	.	TRBJ2-3	.	CASSPPVERGTDTQYF	TGTGCCAGCAGCCCTCCGGTGGAGCGGGGCACAGATACGCAGTATTTT
TRBV4-1	few	TRBJ2-5	TRBD2	CASSRGPSGQETQYF	TGCGCCAGCAGCCGGGGTCCTAGCGGGCAAGAGACCCAGTACTTC
TRBV13	.	TRBJ2-1	TRBD1	CASSTRTGRNEQFF	TGTGCCAGCAGCACCAGGACAGGACGCAATGAGCAGTTCTTC
TRBV5-1	.	TRBJ2-3	TRBD1	CASSTGQGNTDTQYF	TGCGCCAGCAGCACCGGACAGGGGAACACAGATACGCAGTATTTT
TRBV5-1	.	TRBJ1-6	.	CASSLVVGAVGNSPLHF	TGCGCCAGCAGCTTGGTGGTGGGGGCCGTCGGTAATTCACCCCTCCACTTT
TRBV6-5	.	TRBJ2-7	.	CASSFNGDSYEQYF	TGTGCCAGCAGTTTTAACGGGGACTCCTACGAGCAGTACTTC
TRBV5-1	.	TRBJ1-1	.	CASSGDSHSTEAFF	TGCGCCAGCAGCGGTGACAGCCATAGCACTGAAGCTTTCTTT
TRBV6-5	.	TRBJ1-4	.	CASSPRRGGDEKLFF	TGTGCCAGCAGCCCCCGGCGGGGGGGGGATGAAAAACTGTTTTTT